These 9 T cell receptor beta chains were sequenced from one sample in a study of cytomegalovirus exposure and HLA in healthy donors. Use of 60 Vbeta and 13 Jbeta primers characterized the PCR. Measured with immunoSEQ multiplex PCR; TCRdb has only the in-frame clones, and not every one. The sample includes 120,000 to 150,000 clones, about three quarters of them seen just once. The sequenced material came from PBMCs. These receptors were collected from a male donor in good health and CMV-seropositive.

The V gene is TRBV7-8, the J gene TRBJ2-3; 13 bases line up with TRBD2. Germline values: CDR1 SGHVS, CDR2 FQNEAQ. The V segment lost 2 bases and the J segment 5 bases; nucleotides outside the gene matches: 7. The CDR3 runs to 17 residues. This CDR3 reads CASSLTPLAGGQDTQYF. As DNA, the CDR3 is TGTGCCAGCAGCTTAACCCCACTAGCGGGGGGGCAAGATACGCAGTATTTT.

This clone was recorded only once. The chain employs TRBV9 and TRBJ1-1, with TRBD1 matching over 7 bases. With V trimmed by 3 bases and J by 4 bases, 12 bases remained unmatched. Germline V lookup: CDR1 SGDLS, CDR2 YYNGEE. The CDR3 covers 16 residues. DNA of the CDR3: TGTGCCAGCAGCGGATCCACAGGGGTCATCGGCACTGAAGCTTTCTTT. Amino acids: CASSGSTGVIGTEAFF.

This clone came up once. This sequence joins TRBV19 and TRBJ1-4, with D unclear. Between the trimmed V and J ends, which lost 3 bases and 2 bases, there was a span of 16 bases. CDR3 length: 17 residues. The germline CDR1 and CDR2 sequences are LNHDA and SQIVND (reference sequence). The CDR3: CASSISFGDFTNEKLFF. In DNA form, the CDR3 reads TGTGCCAGTAGTATCTCCTTCGGAGATTTCACTAATGAAAAACTGTTTTTT.

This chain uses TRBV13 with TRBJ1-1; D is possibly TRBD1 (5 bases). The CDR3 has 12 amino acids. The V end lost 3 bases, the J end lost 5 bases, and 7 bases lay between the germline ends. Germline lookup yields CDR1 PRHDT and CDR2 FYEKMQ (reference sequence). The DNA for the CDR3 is TGTGCCAGCAGCTTTGGGGGGACTGAAGCTTTCTTT. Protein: CASSFGGTEAFF.

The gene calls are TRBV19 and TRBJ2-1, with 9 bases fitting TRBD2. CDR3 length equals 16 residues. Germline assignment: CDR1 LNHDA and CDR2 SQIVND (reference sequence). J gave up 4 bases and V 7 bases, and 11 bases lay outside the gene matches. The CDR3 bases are TGTGCCAGTACCTCCGGGCTAGCGGGACTATACAATGAGCAGTTCTTC. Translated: CASTSGLAGLYNEQFF.

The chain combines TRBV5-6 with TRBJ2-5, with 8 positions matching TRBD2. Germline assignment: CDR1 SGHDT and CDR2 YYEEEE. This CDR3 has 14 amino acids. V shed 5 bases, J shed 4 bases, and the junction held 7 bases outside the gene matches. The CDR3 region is CASRIGGAAETQYF. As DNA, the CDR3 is TGTGCCAGCAGGATCGGGGGGGCCGCAGAGACCCAGTACTTC. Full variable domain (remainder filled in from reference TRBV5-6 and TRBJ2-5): DAGVTQSPTHLIKTRGQQVTLRCSPKSGHDTVSWYQQALGQGPQFIFQYYEEEERQRGNFPDRFSGHQFPNYSSELNVNALLLGDSALYLCASRIGGAAETQYFGPGTRLLVL.

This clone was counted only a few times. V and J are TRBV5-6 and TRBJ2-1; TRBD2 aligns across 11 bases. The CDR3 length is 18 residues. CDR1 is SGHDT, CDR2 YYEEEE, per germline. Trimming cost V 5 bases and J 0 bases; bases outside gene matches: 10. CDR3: CASRPLAGGRSSYNEQFF. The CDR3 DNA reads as TGTGCCAGCAGACCTCTAGCGGGAGGAAGGAGCTCCTACAATGAGCAGTTCTTC.

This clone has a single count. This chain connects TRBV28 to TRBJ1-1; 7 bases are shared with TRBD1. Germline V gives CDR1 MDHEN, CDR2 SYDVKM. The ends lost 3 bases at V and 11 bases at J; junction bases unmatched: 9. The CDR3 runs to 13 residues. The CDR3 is CASSLWKGAVAFF. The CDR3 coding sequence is TGTGCCAGCAGTTTGTGGAAGGGGGCCGTGGCTTTCTTT.

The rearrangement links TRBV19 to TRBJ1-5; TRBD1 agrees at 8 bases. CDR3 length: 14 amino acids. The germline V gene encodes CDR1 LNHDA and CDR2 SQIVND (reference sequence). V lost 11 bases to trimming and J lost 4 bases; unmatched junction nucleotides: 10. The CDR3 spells CAASEGTGNQPQHF. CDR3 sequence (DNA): TGTGCCGCATCCGAAGGGACAGGAAATCAGCCCCAGCATTTT.